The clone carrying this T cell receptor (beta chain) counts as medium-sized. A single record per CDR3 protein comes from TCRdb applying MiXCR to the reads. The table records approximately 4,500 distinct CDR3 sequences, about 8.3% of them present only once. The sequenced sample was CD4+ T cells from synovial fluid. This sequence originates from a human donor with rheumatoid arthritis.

In DNA form, the CDR3 reads TGTGCCAGCAGCACCGTTAACCGGGGGGGGAATGAGCAGTTCTTC. It translates to CASSTVNRGGNEQFF. This chain joins TRBV7-2 and TRBJ2-1, with 8 bases fitting TRBD2. The CDR3 extends over 15 amino acids. The germline CDR1 and CDR2 sequences are SGHTA and FQGNSA. V shed 5 bases, J shed 7 bases, and the junction held 10 bases outside the gene matches.